A selection of T cell receptor beta chains follows, all from one sample in a study of radiation and T cells in renal cell carcinoma. TCRdb's copy holds only in-frame clones and misses some; the assay was immunoSEQ multiplex PCR. The sample includes over 60,000 clones, approximately 86% of them seen just once. The starting material was blood, obtained from a patient whose treatment included radiotherapy and nephrectomy. The receptors were sampled from a woman between 50 and 59 years old with renal cell carcinoma. CDR3s include the opening cysteine and the closing phenylalanine or tryptophan. The order of the fields is clone size, J gene, D gene, V gene, CDR3 protein, CDR3 DNA. The D gene is left open where the match is weak. Clone sizes are given selectively: once, few, many, or a class where the clone is expanded.

>few|TRBJ1-1|NA|TRBV7-2
CASSRVNTEAFF
TGTGCCAGCAGCCGTGTGAACACTGAAGCTTTCTTT
>NA|TRBJ2-3|NA|TRBV4-2
CASSQDNTDTQYF
TGTGCCAGCAGCCAAGATAACACAGATACGCAGTATTTT
>NA|TRBJ2-1|NA|TRBV2
CASSLLDLGANEQFF
TGTGCCAGCAGTTTGCTTGACCTTGGAGCCAATGAGCAGTTCTTC
>NA|TRBJ2-7|TRBD1|TRBV5-1
CASNTGQGRVSKEQYF
TGCGCCAGCAATACGGGACAGGGGAGGGTCAGTAAAGAGCAGTACTTC
>NA|TRBJ1-2|NA|TRBV19
CASIGRGAPFGYTF
TGTGCCAGTATCGGCCGGGGGGCCCCTTTCGGCTACACCTTC
>NA|TRBJ1-2|NA|TRBV27
CASSLHVGSPYGYTF
TGTGCCAGCAGTTTACACGTAGGATCCCCCTATGGCTACACCTTC
>NA|TRBJ1-2|TRBD1|TRBV15
CATSREGDRGYGYTF
TGTGCCACCAGCAGAGAAGGGGACAGGGGCTATGGCTACACCTTC
>NA|TRBJ1-2|TRBD1|TRBV10-3
CAISENRQGAMSNGYTF
TGTGCCATCAGTGAGAATAGGCAGGGGGCGATGTCTAATGGCTACACCTTC
>NA|TRBJ1-3|NA|TRBV7-9
CASSLAVDTIYF
TGTGCCAGCAGCTTAGCGGTAGACACCATATATTTT
>NA|TRBJ2-7|TRBD1|TRBV7-6
CASSYYAGTAYEQYF
TGTGCCAGCAGCTACTACGCCGGGACAGCCTACGAGCAGTACTTC
>NA|TRBJ2-7|TRBD1|TRBV6-4
CASSESTGTEQYF
TGTGCCAGCAGTGAATCGACAGGGACCGAGCAGTACTTC
>NA|TRBJ2-5|TRBD2|TRBV4-3
CASSLGTNEETQYF
TGCGCCAGCAGCCTCGGGACTAATGAGGAGACCCAGTACTTC
>NA|TRBJ2-3|TRBD2|TRBV7-2
CASSPQAASGGIGSDTQYF
TGTGCCAGCAGCCCCCAGGCGGCTAGCGGGGGGATTGGTTCAGATACGCAGTATTTT
>NA|TRBJ2-7|TRBD1|TRBV18
CASSLGQGDGDEQYF
TGTGCCAGCTCACTAGGACAGGGAGACGGCGACGAGCAGTACTTC
>once|TRBJ1-1|NA|TRBV20-1
CSEQGNTEAFF
TGCAGTGAACAGGGAAACACTGAAGCTTTCTTT
>NA|TRBJ1-1|NA|TRBV5-1
CASSTGPQGMNTEAFF
TGCGCCAGCAGCACCGGGCCCCAAGGCATGAACACTGAAGCTTTCTTT
>NA|TRBJ2-2|TRBD1|TRBV28
CASSPNRGRTGELFF
TGTGCCAGCAGTCCGAACAGGGGGCGCACCGGGGAGCTGTTTTTT
>NA|TRBJ1-4|NA|TRBV5-6
CASSFRQINEKLFF
TGTGCCAGCAGCTTTAGACAGATAAATGAAAAACTGTTTTTT
>NA|TRBJ2-6|NA|TRBV18
CASSPRQQTFSGANVLTF
TGTGCCAGCTCACCGAGACAGCAAACCTTCTCTGGGGCCAACGTCCTGACTTTC
>NA|TRBJ1-2|NA|TRBV28
CASSFEFSGYTF
TGTGCCAGCAGTTTCGAATTCTCTGGCTACACCTTC
>NA|TRBJ2-7|NA|TRBV11-2
CASSPSDQGEQYF
TGTGCCAGCAGCCCCTCCGACCAGGGCGAGCAGTACTTC
>NA|TRBJ1-1|NA|TRBV19
CASSVQARENTEAFF
TGTGCCAGTAGTGTTCAGGCGAGGGAGAACACTGAAGCTTTCTTT
>NA|TRBJ2-7|NA|TRBV18
CASSSGFPSYEQYF
TGTGCCAGCTCATCTGGGTTTCCCTCCTACGAGCAGTACTTC
>NA|TRBJ2-7|TRBD2|TRBV7-2
CASSLSGGPDYEQYF
TGTGCCAGCAGCTTATCGGGGGGGCCGGATTACGAGCAGTACTTC
>NA|TRBJ2-7|TRBD1|TRBV5-1
CASSWGQGSFITYEQYF
TGCGCCAGCAGCTGGGGACAGGGATCATTTATTACCTACGAGCAGTACTTC
>NA|TRBJ1-4|NA|TRBV28
CASKGDATNEKLFF
TGTGCCAGCAAGGGGGACGCAACTAATGAAAAACTGTTTTTT
>NA|TRBJ2-5|NA|TRBV10-3
CAISDGAQGETQYF
TGTGCCATCAGTGACGGGGCCCAAGGGGAGACCCAGTACTTC
>NA|TRBJ1-5|NA|TRBV21-1
CASPPRGANQPQHF
TGTGCCAGCCCTCCGCGGGGGGCGAATCAGCCCCAGCATTTT
>NA|TRBJ2-6|NA|TRBV7-9
CASFRTVTFSGANVLTF
TGTGCCAGCTTTCGGACAGTTACCTTCTCTGGGGCCAACGTCCTGACTTTC
>NA|TRBJ2-7|TRBD2|TRBV11-2
CASSLDEAGGVYEQYF
TGTGCCAGCAGCTTAGATGAGGCGGGAGGAGTCTACGAGCAGTACTTC
>NA|TRBJ1-4|NA|TRBV7-2
CASSLAGTGSEKLFF
TGTGCCAGCAGCTTAGCGGGGACCGGCAGTGAAAAACTGTTTTTT
>few|TRBJ2-4|NA|TRBV20-1
CSASSQNIQYF
TGCAGTGCTAGTTCCCAAAACATTCAGTACTTC
>NA|TRBJ1-5|TRBD1|TRBV5-6
CASSLNDRDQPQHF
TGTGCCAGCAGCTTGAATGACAGGGATCAGCCCCAGCATTTT
>NA|TRBJ2-1|NA|TRBV11-2
CASSLWVRDEQFF
TGTGCCAGCAGCTTATGGGTCAGGGATGAGCAGTTCTTC
>once|TRBJ2-5|NA|TRBV4-1
CASSQASLGVGTQYF
TGCGCCAGCAGCCAAGCTTCCCTAGGAGTGGGGACCCAGTACTTC
>NA|TRBJ2-1|TRBD2|TRBV27
CASRMGLADTYNEQFF
TGTGCCAGCCGGATGGGGCTAGCGGATACCTACAATGAGCAGTTCTTC
>NA|TRBJ1-5|NA|TRBV2
CASSEKTFNQPQHF
TGTGCCAGCAGTGAAAAGACATTTAATCAGCCCCAGCATTTT
>NA|TRBJ1-6|NA|TRBV9
CASSRRGESPLHF
TGTGCCAGCAGCCGTAGGGGGGAATCACCCCTCCACTTT
>few|TRBJ1-5|NA|TRBV25-1
CASSEPGNQPQHF
TGTGCCAGCAGTGAACCTGGAAATCAGCCCCAGCATTTT
>NA|TRBJ2-7|TRBD2|TRBV5-6
CASTSKTSTISYEQYF
TGTGCCAGCACCTCGAAGACTAGCACTATCTCCTACGAGCAGTACTTC
>NA|TRBJ2-1|TRBD2|TRBV5-1
CASSPGLAENEQFF
TGCGCCAGCAGCCCGGGACTAGCGGAGAATGAGCAGTTCTTC
>once|TRBJ2-5|NA|TRBV5-4
CASSFGQQETQYF
TGTGCCAGCAGCTTTGGACAGCAAGAGACCCAGTACTTC
>NA|TRBJ2-5|NA|TRBV11-2
CASSPVGSETQYF
TGTGCCAGCAGCCCAGTAGGGTCGGAGACCCAGTACTTC
>NA|TRBJ2-2|NA|TRBV16
CASSQSSAGELFF
TGTGCCAGCAGCCAATCCTCTGCCGGGGAGCTGTTTTTT
>NA|TRBJ2-7|TRBD1|TRBV19
CASARGTGGGEQYF
TGTGCCAGTGCCCGAGGGACAGGGGGCGGCGAGCAGTACTTC
>NA|TRBJ1-3|NA|TRBV28
CASSPLGGTGNTIYF
TGTGCCAGCAGCCCGTTGGGGGGAACTGGAAACACCATATATTTT
>once|TRBJ2-7|NA|TRBV7-9
CASSLFETYEQYF
TGTGCCAGCAGCTTATTTGAAACCTACGAGCAGTACTTC
>NA|TRBJ2-7|TRBD1|TRBV7-2
CASSLEVAGGYEQYF
TGTGCCAGCAGCTTAGAAGTGGCAGGGGGCTACGAGCAGTACTTC
>few|TRBJ1-5|NA|TRBV5-1
CASRQDGNQPQHF
TGCGCCAGCCGACAGGACGGCAATCAGCCCCAGCATTTT
>NA|TRBJ2-1|NA|TRBV6-5
CASSSHSGYNEQFF
TGTGCCAGCAGTTCCCATTCCGGCTACAATGAGCAGTTCTTC
>NA|TRBJ1-3|NA|TRBV19
CASNRISGNTIYF
TGTGCCAGTAACCGGATCTCTGGAAACACCATATATTTT
>NA|TRBJ2-2|NA|TRBV18
CASSRGSLTGELFF
TGTGCCAGCTCGCGCGGGTCGTTAACCGGGGAGCTGTTTTTT